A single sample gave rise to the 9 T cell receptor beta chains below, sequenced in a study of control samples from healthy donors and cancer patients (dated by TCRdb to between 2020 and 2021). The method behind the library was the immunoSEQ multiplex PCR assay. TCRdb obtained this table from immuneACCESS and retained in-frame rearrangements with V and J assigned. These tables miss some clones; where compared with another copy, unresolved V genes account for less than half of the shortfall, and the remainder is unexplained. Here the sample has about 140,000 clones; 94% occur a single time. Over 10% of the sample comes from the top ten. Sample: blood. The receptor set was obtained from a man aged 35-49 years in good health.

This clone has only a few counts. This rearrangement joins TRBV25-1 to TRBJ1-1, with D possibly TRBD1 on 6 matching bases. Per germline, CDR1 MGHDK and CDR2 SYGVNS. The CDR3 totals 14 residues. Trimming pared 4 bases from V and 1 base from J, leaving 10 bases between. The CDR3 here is CASSVQGANTEAFF. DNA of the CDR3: TGTGCCAGCAGTGTACAGGGAGCGAACACTGAAGCTTTCTTT.

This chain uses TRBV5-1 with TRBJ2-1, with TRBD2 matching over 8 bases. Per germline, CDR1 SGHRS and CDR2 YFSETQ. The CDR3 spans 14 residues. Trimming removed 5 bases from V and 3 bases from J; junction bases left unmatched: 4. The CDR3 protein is CASSRRGVYNEQFF. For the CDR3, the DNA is TGCGCCAGCAGTAGGCGGGGGGTCTACAATGAGCAGTTCTTC. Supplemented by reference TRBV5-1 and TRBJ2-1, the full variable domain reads KAGVTQTPRYLIKTRGQQVTLSCSPISGHRSVSWYQQTPGQGLQFLFEYFSETQRNKGNFPGRFSGRQFSNSRSEMNVSTLELGDSALYLCASSRRGVYNEQFFGPGTRLTVL.

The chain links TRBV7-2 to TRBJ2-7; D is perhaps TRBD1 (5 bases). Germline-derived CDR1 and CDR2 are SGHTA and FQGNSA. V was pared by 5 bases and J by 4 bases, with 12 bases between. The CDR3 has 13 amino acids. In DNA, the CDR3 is TGTGCCAGCAGCCCAGGCAGGGAATACGAGCAGTACTTC. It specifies CASSPGREYEQYF.

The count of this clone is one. The CDR3 spells CATNTWAGGTYEQYF. For the CDR3, the DNA is TGTGCCACCAACACCTGGGCGGGAGGCACCTACGAGCAGTACTTC. This chain connects TRBV2 to TRBJ2-7; 8 bases match TRBD2. The V gene's germline CDR1 is SNHLY and CDR2 FYNNEI. The trim removed 10 bases at V and 2 bases at J, leaving 13 bases unmatched. CDR3 length: 15 residues.

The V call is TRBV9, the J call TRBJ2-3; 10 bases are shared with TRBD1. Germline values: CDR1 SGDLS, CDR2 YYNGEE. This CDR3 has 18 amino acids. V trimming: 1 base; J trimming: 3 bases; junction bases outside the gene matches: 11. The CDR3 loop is CASSVQPPRQGATDTQYF. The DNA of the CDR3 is TGTGCCAGCAGCGTACAACCTCCGCGACAGGGGGCTACAGATACGCAGTATTTT.

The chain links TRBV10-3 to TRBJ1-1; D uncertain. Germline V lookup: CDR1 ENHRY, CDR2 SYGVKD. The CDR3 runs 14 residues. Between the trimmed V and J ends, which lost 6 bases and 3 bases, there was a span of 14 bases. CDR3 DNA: TGTGCCATCAGCCTGGTAGGTCCGGACACTGAAGCTTTCTTT. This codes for CAISLVGPDTEAFF.

The CDR3 loop reads CASSVRTASSYNEQFF. CDR3 DNA sequence: TGTGCCAGCAGCGTCCGGACCGCTAGCTCCTACAATGAGCAGTTCTTC. The chain employs TRBV9 and TRBJ2-1; D is ambiguous. The V and J ends lost 2 bases and 0 bases respectively, with 12 bases between them. This CDR3 is 16 amino acids long. CDR1 SGDLS and CDR2 YYNGEE come from the germline V gene.

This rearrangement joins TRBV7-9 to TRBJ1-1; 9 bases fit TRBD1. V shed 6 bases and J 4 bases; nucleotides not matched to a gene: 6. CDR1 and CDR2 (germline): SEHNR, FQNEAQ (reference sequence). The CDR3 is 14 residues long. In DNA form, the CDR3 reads TGTGCCAGCAGACCTACAGGGGGCCTCACTGAAGCTTTCTTT. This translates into CASRPTGGLTEAFF.

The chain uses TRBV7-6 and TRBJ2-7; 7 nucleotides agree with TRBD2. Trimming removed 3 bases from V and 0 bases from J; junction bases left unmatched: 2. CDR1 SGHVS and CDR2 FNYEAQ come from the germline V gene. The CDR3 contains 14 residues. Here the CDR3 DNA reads TGTGCCAGCAGCTTGGGAGGGCCCTCCTACGAGCAGTACTTC. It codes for CASSLGGPSYEQYF. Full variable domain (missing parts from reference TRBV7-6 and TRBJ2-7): GAGVSQSPRYKVTKRGQDVALRCDPISGHVSLYWYRQALGQGPEFLTYFNYEAQQDKSGLPNDRFSAERPEGSISTLTIQRTEQRDSAMYRCASSLGGPSYEQYFGPGTRLTVT.